Presented here are 5 T cell receptor beta chains from one specimen sequenced in a study of T-cell memory formation after mild COVID-19 listed by TCRdb under 2021. The library relied on 5' RACE. The instrument was an Illumina NovaSeq 6000. Starting from the raw public reads, TCRdb applied fastp trimming at Q25, assembled clones with MiXCR and retained in-frame beta chains. Entries are consolidated by CDR3 protein sequence, retaining the most common genes and DNA. Present in this sample are 350,000 to 400,000 distinct CDR3 sequences, under 15% of which were seen just once. The leading ten clones occupy 22% of the sample. Sequencing was carried out using PBMCs or a T cell subset sorted from them (not recorded which). The receptor source for this set is a man aged 18 to 29 who had mild COVID-19 (a few samples of this study predate the infection). The sample titles of this study are shuffled in the database, so cell type and time point are left out; the donor was told from shared clones.

This chain connects TRBV7-6 to TRBJ2-7, with 10 bases fitting TRBD2. CDR1 is SGHVS and CDR2 is FNYEAQ in the germline V gene. V shed 0 bases, J shed 5 bases, and the junction held 10 bases outside the gene matches. The CDR3 is made up of 17 amino acids. The CDR3: CASSLALWSGGVHEQYF. The CDR3 nucleotides read TGTGCCAGCAGCTTAGCGTTGTGGAGCGGGGGGGTCCACGAGCAGTACTTC.

The rearrangement uses TRBV5-1 and TRBJ1-2; D call uncertain. This CDR3 spans 16 amino acids. CDR1 is SGHRS and CDR2 is YFSETQ in the germline V gene. Trimming pared 0 bases from V and 2 bases from J, leaving 14 bases between. The CDR3 DNA follows: TGCGCCAGCAGCTTGGCCTCCCGAGGACGGAACTATGGCTACACCTTC. This sequence encodes CASSLASRGRNYGYTF.

This clonotype was observed many times. V is TRBV20-1 and J is TRBJ1-1, with 9 bases aligning to TRBD1. The CDR3 consists of 15 residues. In germline, CDR1 is DFQATT, CDR2 SNEGSKA (reference sequence). V was clipped by 2 bases and J by 4 bases; unmatched bases: 8. The CDR3 protein is CSARNGDREVTEAFF. The CDR3 DNA sequence: TGCAGTGCTAGAAATGGGGACAGGGAGGTCACTGAAGCTTTCTTT.

The chain links TRBV7-2 to TRBJ2-3, with 11 bases that match TRBD2. CDR1 SGHTA and CDR2 FQGNSA come from the germline V gene. This CDR3 has 18 residues. V shed 5 bases and J 4 bases; nucleotides not matched to a gene: 14. The CDR3 coding sequence is TGTGCCAGCAGCAGTCTTTTTAGCGGGAGGGCCTGGGCAGATACGCAGTATTTT. Encoded protein: CASSSLFSGRAWADTQYF.

The V call is TRBV4-3, the J call TRBJ1-1, with 7 bases identical to TRBD1. The V segment lost 5 bases and the J segment 3 bases; nucleotides outside the gene matches: 9. From germline, CDR1 is LGHNA and CDR2 YSLEER. The CDR3 runs to 15 residues. As DNA, the CDR3 is TGCGCCAGCAGCTGGAGGGGGCCGAAGGACACTGAAGCTTTCTTT. As protein: CASSWRGPKDTEAFF.